This TCR beta chain stems from a study of human T cells and chemical hapten exposure. This CDR3 has 15 amino acids. Trimming removed 1 base from V and 0 bases from J, with 7 bases in between. Per the germline V gene, CDR1 is SGHVS and CDR2 is FQNEAQ. Time point indicated: patch test 1, 2 weeks after DPC sensitization. Treatment in this sample: therapeutic diphenylcyclopropenone sensitization with weekly scalp DPC. Under the authors' procedure: Sequenced samples showed a median of 95,638 TCRs each, with counts running from 23,224 to 690,600. TCRdb reprocessed the RACE reads with MiXCR, giving one entry per CDR3 protein. For this entry, the V and J calls and clone size follow TCRdb and not the study's own pipeline. The repertoire has approximately 74,000 distinct CDR3 sequences, 25% to 40% of them found once; the top ten carry roughly 9.8%.

The sample here was whole blood, taken in connection with sensitization to the hapten diphenylcyclopropenone (DPC). The source is a man aged 35 to 55 with alopecia areata. Some clones in this sample may be carry-over from other donors' samples. The chain combines TRBV7-8 with TRBJ2-1; D unclear. The CDR3 reads CASSLVLSSYNEQFF. The CDR3 DNA is TGTGCCAGCAGCTTAGTACTCAGCTCCTACAATGAGCAGTTCTTC.